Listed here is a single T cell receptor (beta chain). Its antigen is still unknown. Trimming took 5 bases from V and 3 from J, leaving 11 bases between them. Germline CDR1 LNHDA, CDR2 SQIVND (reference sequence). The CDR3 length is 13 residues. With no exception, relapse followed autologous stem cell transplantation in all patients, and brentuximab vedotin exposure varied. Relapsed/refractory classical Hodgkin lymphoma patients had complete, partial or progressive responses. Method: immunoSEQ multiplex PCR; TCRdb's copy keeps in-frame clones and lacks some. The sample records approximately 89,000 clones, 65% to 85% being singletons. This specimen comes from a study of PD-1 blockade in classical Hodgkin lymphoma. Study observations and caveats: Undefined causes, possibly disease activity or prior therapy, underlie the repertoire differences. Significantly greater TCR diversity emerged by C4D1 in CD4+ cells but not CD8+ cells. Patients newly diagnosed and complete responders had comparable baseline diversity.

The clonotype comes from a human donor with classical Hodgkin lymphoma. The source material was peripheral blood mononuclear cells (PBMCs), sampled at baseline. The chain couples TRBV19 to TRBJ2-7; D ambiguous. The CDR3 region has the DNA TGTGCCAGTAGTCAGCCGGGCTTCTACGAGCAGTACTTC. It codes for CASSQPGFYEQYF.